This T cell receptor beta chain is drawn from a study of cytomegalovirus exposure and HLA in healthy donors. Overall study context: HLA-typed donors contributed some 83 million unique TCRs, which were held in an early data release. Study-wide results and caveats: Later analysis reportedly placed an Asian-associated ancestry cluster below the roughly 600-donor mean in N-insertions.

In regard to this clone: Its antigen is undetermined.

PCR primers comprised 60 Vbeta and 13 Jbeta primers. Measured with immunoSEQ multiplex PCR; TCRdb has only the in-frame clones, and not every one. The sample carries approximately 110,000 clones, roughly 15% recorded once. Germline CDR1 SNHLY, CDR2 FYNNEI. Trimming took 4 bases from V and 0 from J; bases not matched to a gene: 2. This CDR3 has 16 amino acids. Sequencing was carried out using PBMCs. The sequence came from a woman under 30 in good health and CMV-seronegative. The chain links TRBV2 to TRBJ1-5, with TRBD1 matching over 11 bases. The CDR3 coding sequence is TGTGCCAGCAGTGGGGACAGGGGGGATAGCAATCAGCCCCAGCATTTT. Its protein product is CASSGDRGDSNQPQHF.